This T cell receptor (beta chain) is drawn from a study of Tregs in tolerant kidney transplant recipients. The germline gives CDR1 SEHNR, CDR2 FQNEAQ (reference sequence). CDR3 size: 15 residues. Trimming left V 3 bases short and J 2 bases short, with 14 bases between. Related graft donors supplied nonmyeloablative bone marrow transplants, and mixed chimerism was transient. This table comes from immunoSEQ multiplex PCR, and its TCRdb copy is limited to in-frame clones, with some not included. This table holds some 57,000 clones, 91% found once. The genes are TRBV7-9 and TRBJ2-7; D unclear. This specimen was CD8+ T cells from blood (PBMCs), taken 24 months after the transplant. The sequence derives from a human patient who received a combined kidney and bone marrow transplant. Some T cells here may be from the graft donor. Here the CDR3 reads CASSFITGLAYEQYF. The CDR3 DNA is TGTGCCAGCAGCTTTATCACCGGTTTGGCCTACGAGCAGTACTTC.